The 18 T cell receptor beta chains below were found in one sample sequenced in a study of T cell responses to AZD1222 COVID-19 vaccine. Libraries were prepared by immunoSEQ multiplex PCR; TCRdb keeps only in-frame clonotypes and omits some of them. The table includes about 140,000 clones, approximately 90% detected once. Sequenced material: peripheral blood, taken on day 0 of AZD1222 vaccination. These receptors originate from an adult in good health.

In its sample, this clone was seen once. This chain uses TRBV11-2 with TRBJ1-1, with 8 bases aligning to TRBD1. Trimming took 2 bases from V and 0 from J; bases not matched to a gene: 14. Germline CDR1 reads SGHAT; CDR2 reads FQNNGV. This CDR3 contains 19 residues. CDR3 coding DNA: TGTGCCAGCAGCTTACAAGGACAGGGTTCCCCGAAAATGAACACTGAAGCTTTCTTT. It codes for CASSLQGQGSPKMNTEAFF.

The chain recombines TRBV28 with TRBJ1-4; TRBD1 is a possible D gene (6 bases). The germline V and J ends were trimmed by 3 bases and 8 bases, with 13 bases remaining between them. CDR3 size: 14 residues. Germline loops: CDR1 MDHEN, CDR2 SYDVKM. CDR3 sequence (DNA): TGTGCCAGCAGTTTTCGGGACACGTTAGAAAAACTGTTTTTT. This translates into CASSFRDTLEKLFF.

This chain uses TRBV19 with TRBJ1-5; TRBD1 agrees at 7 bases. The CDR3 totals 15 residues. After removal of 5 bases from V and 1 base from J, the junction contained 5 bases not matched to a gene. CDR1 and CDR2 (germline): LNHDA, SQIVND (reference sequence). This CDR3 is CASSHGQVSNQPQHF. DNA for the CDR3: TGTGCCAGTAGTCACGGACAGGTCAGCAATCAGCCCCAGCATTTT.

This chain joins TRBV28 and TRBJ1-2, with 7 bases matching TRBD1. The germline V gene has CDR1 MDHEN and CDR2 SYDVKM. The CDR3 contains 14 residues. Trimming took 5 bases from V and 7 from J; bases not matched to a gene: 10. The chain's CDR3 is CASSIQGFDLGYTF. The CDR3 coding sequence is TGTGCCAGCAGTATACAGGGGTTCGATCTTGGCTACACCTTC.

The rearrangement joins TRBV2 to TRBJ1-1, with D uncertain. Germline V gene data show CDR1 as SNHLY and CDR2 as FYNNEI. The CDR3 is made up of 15 amino acids. V shed 0 bases and J shed 5 bases, with 13 bases lying between them. The CDR3 bases are TGTGCCAGCAGTGAAGCTTTTACATCCCGGACTGAAGCTTTCTTT. Its translation is CASSEAFTSRTEAFF. The variable domain in full, with the rest retrieved from reference TRBV2 and TRBJ1-1, is EPEVTQTPSHQVTQMGQEVILRCVPISNHLYFYWYRQILGQKVEFLVSFYNNEISEKSEIFDDQFSVERPDGSNFTLKIRSTKLEDSAMYFCASSEAFTSRTEAFFGQGTRLTVV.

The V call is TRBV6-6, the J call TRBJ2-5, with 7 positions matching TRBD2. The CDR3 contains 15 residues. Germline V gene sequence: CDR1 MNHNY, CDR2 SVGAGI (reference sequence). Trimming at V came to 5 bases and at J to 1 base, leaving 7 bases not matched to a gene. CDR3 sequence: CASSTGGRSQETQYF. The CDR3 nucleotides are TGTGCCAGCAGTACGGGAGGACGGAGCCAAGAGACCCAGTACTTC.

J is TRBJ1-2 and V is TRBV28; D is undetermined. Germline V gene sequence: CDR1 MDHEN, CDR2 SYDVKM. Between the trimmed V and J ends, which lost 2 bases and 1 base, there was a span of 8 bases. The CDR3 loop spans 14 amino acids. In nucleotides, the CDR3 is TGTGCCAGCAGTTTAATGTACAGTAACTATGGCTACACCTTC. Its translation is CASSLMYSNYGYTF.

The V call is TRBV5-4, the J call TRBJ2-3; D remains ambiguous. Germline lookup yields CDR1 SGHNT and CDR2 YYREEE (reference sequence). This CDR3 spans 16 amino acids. The V end lost 1 base, the J end lost 2 bases, and 14 bases lay between the germline ends. This CDR3 is CASSLQLSGDTDTQYF. The CDR3 bases are TGTGCCAGCAGCTTGCAGTTGTCCGGCGACACAGATACGCAGTATTTT.

The chain combines TRBV14 with TRBJ1-4; D perhaps matches TRBD1 (5 bases). The CDR3 runs 15 residues. Germline V gene data show CDR1 as SGHDN and CDR2 as FVKESK. V was clipped by 0 bases and J by 8 bases, with 13 bases between them. DNA of the CDR3: TGTGCCAGCAGCCAAGATTCGGGACCGGGAGAAAAACTGTTTTTT. Protein product: CASSQDSGPGEKLFF.

The rearrangement uses TRBV7-6 and TRBJ2-3, with 12 bases lining up with TRBD2. Per germline, CDR1 SGHVS and CDR2 FNYEAQ. CDR3 size: 16 residues. The ends lost 5 bases at V and 3 bases at J; junction bases unmatched: 6. Here the CDR3 reads CASSPRTSGVTDTQYF. The CDR3 region has the DNA TGTGCCAGCAGCCCACGGACTAGCGGGGTGACAGATACGCAGTATTTT.

This clone was seen more than once but under ten times. The chain employs TRBV30 and TRBJ2-7; no definite D call. The V end lost 0 bases, the J end lost 2 bases, and 5 bases lay between the germline ends. Germline V gene data show CDR1 as GTSNPN and CDR2 as SVGIG (reference sequence). The CDR3 is 12 residues long. The CDR3 here is CAWSVITYEQYF. CDR3 DNA: TGTGCCTGGAGTGTCATTACCTACGAGCAGTACTTC.

J is TRBJ1-1 and V is TRBV5-1; no clear D gene. Germline assignment: CDR1 SGHRS and CDR2 YFSETQ. The CDR3 has 14 residues. Trimming shortened V by 4 bases and J by 4 bases, and 14 bases separated the two germline ends. The CDR3 reads CASSELGAGTEAFF. The CDR3 DNA sequence: TGCGCCAGCAGCGAATTGGGCGCCGGCACTGAAGCTTTCTTT.

This clone was observed a single time. V and J are TRBV5-4 and TRBJ1-4, with TRBD1 matching over 9 bases. V dropped 0 bases and J dropped 10; count of bases not matched to a gene: 10. Germline assignment: CDR1 SGHNT and CDR2 YYREEE (reference sequence). This CDR3 region has 16 residues. CDR3 residues: CASSLGGETGGRKLFF. The CDR3 DNA reads TGTGCCAGCAGCTTGGGAGGCGAGACAGGGGGGCGAAAACTGTTTTTT.

The CDR3 is CASSFSGYTGELFF. CDR3 bases: TGTGCCAGCAGCTTCTCCGGGTACACCGGGGAGCTGTTTTTT. The V and J genes are TRBV11-3 and TRBJ2-2; no reliable D call. Germline-derived CDR1 and CDR2 are SGHNT and YENEEA. V was cut by 3 bases and J by 3 bases, with 8 bases left in between. This CDR3 has 14 amino acids.

V and J are TRBV5-4 and TRBJ2-5, with D perhaps matching TRBD1 or TRBD2 (5 bases each). V was cut by 5 bases and J by 4 bases, with 15 bases left in between. This CDR3 spans 14 amino acids. CDR1 is SGHNT and CDR2 is YYREEE in the germline V gene (reference sequence). The CDR3 sequence: CASRSEGLGETQYF. CDR3 nucleotides: TGTGCCAGCAGATCCGAGGGGCTTGGAGAGACCCAGTACTTC.

The rearrangement joins TRBV11-2 to TRBJ1-1, with D perhaps matching TRBD1 (5 bases). Trimming removed 5 bases from V and 4 bases from J, with 11 bases in between. Germline V CDR1 and CDR2: SGHAT, FQNNGV. The length of the CDR3 is 13 residues. The CDR3 sequence: CASSADRGTEAFF. As DNA, the CDR3 is TGTGCCAGCAGCGCCGACAGAGGCACTGAAGCTTTCTTT. The variable domain in full, with the rest retrieved from reference TRBV11-2 and TRBJ1-1, is EAGVAQSPRYKIIEKRQSVAFWCNPISGHATLYWYQQILGQGPKLLIQFQNNGVVDDSQLPKDRFSAERLKGVDSTLKIQPAKLEDSAVYLCASSADRGTEAFFGQGTRLTVV.

This clone was detected only once. The rearrangement links TRBV20-1 to TRBJ1-2, with 7 positions matching TRBD1. The CDR3 totals 14 residues. Germline V CDR1 and CDR2: DFQATT, SNEGSKA (reference sequence). The V gene end was trimmed by 3 bases and the J gene end by 4 bases; junction bases not matched to a gene: 8. The CDR3 nucleotides read TGCAGTGCTAGTCGACAGGGAAAGGGCTATGGCTACACCTTC. Its translation is CSASRQGKGYGYTF.

About this clone: Compared with germline, one end of the junction differs, possibly owing to a read error. The V and J genes are TRBV7-9 and TRBJ2-2; D unclear. The CDR3 is 15 amino acids. The germline CDR1 and CDR2 sequences are SEHNR and FQNEAQ (reference sequence). The CDR3: CASSVALTVTGELFF. The CDR3 DNA follows: TGTGCCAGCAGCGTAGCTTTGACGGTCACCGGGGAGCTGTTTTTT.